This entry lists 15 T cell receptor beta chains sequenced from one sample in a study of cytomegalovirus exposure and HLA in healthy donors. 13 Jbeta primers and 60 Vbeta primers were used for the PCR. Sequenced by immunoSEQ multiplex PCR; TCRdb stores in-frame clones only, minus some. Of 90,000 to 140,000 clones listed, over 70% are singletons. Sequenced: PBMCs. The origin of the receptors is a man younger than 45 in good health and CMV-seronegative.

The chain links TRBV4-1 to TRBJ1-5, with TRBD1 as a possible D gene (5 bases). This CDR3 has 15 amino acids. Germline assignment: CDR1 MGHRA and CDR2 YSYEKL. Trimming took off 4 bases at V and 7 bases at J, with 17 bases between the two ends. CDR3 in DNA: TGCGCCAGCAGCCGGTGGGGGGGGTCGGGCCAGCCCCAGCATTTT. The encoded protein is CASSRWGGSGQPQHF.

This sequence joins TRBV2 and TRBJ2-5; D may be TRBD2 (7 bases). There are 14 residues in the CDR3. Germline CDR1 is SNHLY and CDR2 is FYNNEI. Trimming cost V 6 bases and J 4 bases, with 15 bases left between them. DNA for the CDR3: TGTGCCAGCAGCCTCTTAAGGGGGGGAGAGACCCAGTACTTC. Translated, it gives CASSLLRGGETQYF.

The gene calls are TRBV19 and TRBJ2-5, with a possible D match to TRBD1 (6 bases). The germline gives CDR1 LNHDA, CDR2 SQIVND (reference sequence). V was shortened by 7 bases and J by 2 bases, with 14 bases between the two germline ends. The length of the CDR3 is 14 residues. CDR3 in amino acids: CASTRTGTQETQYF. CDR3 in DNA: TGTGCCAGTACCCGGACGGGGACACAAGAGACCCAGTACTTC.

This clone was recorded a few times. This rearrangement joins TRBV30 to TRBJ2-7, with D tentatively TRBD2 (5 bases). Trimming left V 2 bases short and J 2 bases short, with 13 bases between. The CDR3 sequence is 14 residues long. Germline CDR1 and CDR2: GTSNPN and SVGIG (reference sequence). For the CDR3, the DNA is TGTGCCTGGAGTAGGAGGTATCGAGCCTACGAGCAGTACTTC. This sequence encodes CAWSRRYRAYEQYF. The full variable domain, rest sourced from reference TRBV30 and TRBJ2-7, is SQTIHQWPATLVQPVGSPLSLECTVEGTSNPNLYWYRQAAGRGLQLLFYSVGIGQISSEVPQNLSASRPQDRQFILSSKKLLLSDSGFYLCAWSRRYRAYEQYFGPGTRLTVT.

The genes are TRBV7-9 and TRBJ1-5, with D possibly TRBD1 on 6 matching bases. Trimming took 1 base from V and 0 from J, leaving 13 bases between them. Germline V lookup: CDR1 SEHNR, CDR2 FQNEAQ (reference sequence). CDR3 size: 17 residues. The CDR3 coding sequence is TGTGCCAGCAGCTTAGGGGCCAGCAGGGGTAGCAATCAGCCCCAGCATTTT. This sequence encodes CASSLGASRGSNQPQHF.

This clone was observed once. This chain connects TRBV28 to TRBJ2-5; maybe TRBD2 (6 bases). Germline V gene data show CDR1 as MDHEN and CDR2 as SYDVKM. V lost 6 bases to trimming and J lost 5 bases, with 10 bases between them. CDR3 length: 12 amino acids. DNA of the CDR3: TGTGCCAGCAGCCGGGGGAGGGAGACCCAGTACTTC. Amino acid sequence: CASSRGRETQYF.

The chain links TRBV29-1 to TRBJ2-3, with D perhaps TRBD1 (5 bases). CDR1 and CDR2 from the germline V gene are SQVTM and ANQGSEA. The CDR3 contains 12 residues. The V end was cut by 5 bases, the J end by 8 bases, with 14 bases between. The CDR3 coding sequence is TGCAGCGTTCTTTTAGACAGCGTTACGCAGTATTTT. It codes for CSVLLDSVTQYF.

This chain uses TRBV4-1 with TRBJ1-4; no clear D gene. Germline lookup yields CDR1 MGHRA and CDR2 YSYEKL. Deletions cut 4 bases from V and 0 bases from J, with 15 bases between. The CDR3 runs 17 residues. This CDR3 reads CASSLPKSDTTNEKLFF. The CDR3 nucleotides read TGCGCCAGCAGCCTCCCGAAGAGTGACACAACTAATGAAAAACTGTTTTTT.

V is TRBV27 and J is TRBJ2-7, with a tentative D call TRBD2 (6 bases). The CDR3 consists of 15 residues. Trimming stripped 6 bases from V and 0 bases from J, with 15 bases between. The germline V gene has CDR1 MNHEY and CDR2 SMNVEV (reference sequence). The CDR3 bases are TGTGCCAGCAGCAACATAGCGGAGAGCTCCTACGAGCAGTACTTC. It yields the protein CASSNIAESSYEQYF.

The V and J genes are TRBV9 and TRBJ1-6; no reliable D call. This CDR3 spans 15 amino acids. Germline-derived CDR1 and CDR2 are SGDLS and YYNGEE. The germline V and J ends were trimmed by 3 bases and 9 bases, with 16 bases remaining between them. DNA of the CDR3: TGTGCCAGCAGCGCCAGCCGGTCCGCGGCTTCACCCCTCCACTTT. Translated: CASSASRSAASPLHF.

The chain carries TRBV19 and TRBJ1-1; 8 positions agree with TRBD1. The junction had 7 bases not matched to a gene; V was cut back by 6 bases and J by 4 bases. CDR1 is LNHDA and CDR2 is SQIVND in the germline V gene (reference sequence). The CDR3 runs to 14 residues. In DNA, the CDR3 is TGTGCCAGTAGGCCAGGGGGCGATTTCACTGAAGCTTTCTTT. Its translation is CASRPGGDFTEAFF.

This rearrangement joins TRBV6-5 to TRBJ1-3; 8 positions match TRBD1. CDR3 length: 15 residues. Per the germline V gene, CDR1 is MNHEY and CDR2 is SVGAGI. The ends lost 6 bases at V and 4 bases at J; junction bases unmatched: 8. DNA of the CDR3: TGTGCCAGCAGCAGGACAGGGATCGGCGGAAACACCATATATTTT. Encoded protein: CASSRTGIGGNTIYF.

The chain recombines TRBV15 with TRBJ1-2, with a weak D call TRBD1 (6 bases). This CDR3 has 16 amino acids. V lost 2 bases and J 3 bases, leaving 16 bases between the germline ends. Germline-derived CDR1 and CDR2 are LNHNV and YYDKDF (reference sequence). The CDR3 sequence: CATSRPNRVEDYGYTF. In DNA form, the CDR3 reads TGTGCCACCAGCAGACCAAACAGGGTGGAAGACTATGGCTACACCTTC.

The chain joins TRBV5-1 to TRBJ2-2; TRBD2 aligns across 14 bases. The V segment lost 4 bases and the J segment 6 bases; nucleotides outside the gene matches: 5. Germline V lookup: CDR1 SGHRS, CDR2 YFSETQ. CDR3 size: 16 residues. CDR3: CASSVGLAGGAGELFF. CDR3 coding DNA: TGCGCCAGCAGCGTCGGACTAGCGGGGGGAGCCGGGGAGCTGTTTTTT.

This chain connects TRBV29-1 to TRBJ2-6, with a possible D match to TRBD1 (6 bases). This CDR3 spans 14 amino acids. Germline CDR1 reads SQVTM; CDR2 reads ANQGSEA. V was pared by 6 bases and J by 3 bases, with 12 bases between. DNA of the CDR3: TGCAGCGTGCAGGGGCTCGGTGGGGCCAACGTCCTGACTTTC. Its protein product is CSVQGLGGANVLTF. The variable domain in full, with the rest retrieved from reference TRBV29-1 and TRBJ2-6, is SAVISQKPSRDICQRGTSLTIQCQVDSQVTMMFWYRQQPGQSLTLIATANQGSEATYESGFVIDKFPISRPNLTFSTLTVSNMSPEDSSIYLCSVQGLGGANVLTFGAGSRLTVL.